The present T cell receptor beta chain was sequenced within a study of shared clonotypes between healthy human individuals. Overall study: CD4 naive and memory got three plates each, CD8 naive two, CD8 memory one. Regarding the study as a whole: About 5% was the fraction of naive CD4 clonotypes found shared across a handful of donors.

Comments on this clone: The antigen is unknown.

From CD4+ cells came CD45RA+ naive and CD45RA-negative memory subsets. Sequencing was at deep level. Sequencing used immunoSEQ multiplex PCR; TCRdb keeps in-frame clones, though not all of them. This table holds 1.6 million or so clones, approximately 98.5% found once. Germline V lookup: CDR1 MGHDK, CDR2 SYGVNS. The CDR3 spans 16 residues. V gave up 2 bases and J gave up 0 bases, with 13 bases separating them. The sequence was obtained from a man aged 30 to 45 in good health. The chain combines TRBV25-1 with TRBJ2-5; D is uncertain. The source material was naive CD4+ T cells sorted from blood. Subset specified: CD45RA+ positively selected. CDR3 nucleotides: TGTGCCAGCAGTGAAGGTGGGAAACCGTACCAAGAGACCCAGTACTTC. It yields the protein CASSEGGKPYQETQYF.